This TCR beta chain was captured in a study of shared clonotypes between healthy human individuals. Profiling relied on immunoSEQ multiplex PCR, and the TCRdb table lists in-frame clones only, not all of them. The sample includes roughly 500,000 clones, 65% to 85% of them seen just once. The CDR3 runs to 14 residues. Germline values: CDR1 MGHDK, CDR2 SYGVNS. Concerning this clone: This likely came from a read error, as a far larger clone is one base away. Different DNA sequences within this sample yield the same CDR3.

The sequenced sample was PBMCs. This receptor was obtained from a woman between 40 and 55 years old in good health. Some clones in this sample may be carry-over from other donors' samples. The chain combines TRBV25-1 with TRBJ1-3; the match to TRBD1 covers 7 bases. The CDR3 region has the DNA TGTGCTAGCAGTGTAGGGGGCGATGGAAACACCATATATTTT. Its protein product is CASSVGGDGNTIYF.